The 3 T cell receptor beta chains presented below share a single source sample, sequenced in a study of blood T cell repertoires in COVID-19. Method: immunoSEQ multiplex PCR; TCRdb's copy keeps in-frame clones and lacks some. The sample consists of roughly 210,000 clones, around four fifths of them appearing once. The material sequenced was peripheral blood. Every receptor here comes from an elderly woman with COVID-19, enrolled during active disease.

The chain has TRBV19 and TRBJ1-5; D remains unclear. Trimming pared 7 bases from V and 0 bases from J, leaving 7 bases between. Germline V gene lookup returns CDR1 LNHDA and CDR2 SQIVND (reference sequence). This CDR3 has 13 residues. The DNA of the CDR3 is TGTGCCAGTACAACTTATAGCAATCAGCCCCAGCATTTT. Translation: CASTTYSNQPQHF.

This clone was seen a few times. This chain uses TRBV30 with TRBJ1-2; TRBD1 aligns across 7 bases. V gave up 2 bases and J gave up 1 base; unmatched junction bases: 4. This CDR3 is 14 amino acids long. CDR1 is GTSNPN and CDR2 is SVGIG in the germline V gene (reference sequence). This CDR3 reads CAWSSGDSNYGYTF. The CDR3 region has the DNA TGTGCCTGGAGTTCGGGGGACAGTAACTATGGCTACACCTTC.

The chain recombines TRBV11-3 with TRBJ2-1, with D hard to call. Trimming left V 5 bases short and J 7 bases short, with 12 bases between. The germline V gene has CDR1 SGHNT and CDR2 YENEEA. There are 13 residues in the CDR3. The CDR3 sequence is CASSRGLGNEQFF. DNA of the CDR3: TGTGCCAGCAGCCGCGGCCTAGGAAATGAGCAGTTCTTC. Full variable domain (missing parts from reference TRBV11-3 and TRBJ2-1): EAGVVQSPRYKIIEKKQPVAFWCNPISGHNTLYWYLQNLGQGPELLIRYENEEAVDDSQLPKDRFSAERLKGVDSTLKIQPAELGDSAVYLCASSRGLGNEQFFGPGTRLTVL.